The 27 T cell receptor beta chains below all came from one sample that was sequenced in a study of blood T cells in healthy people across ages. A J-beta primer mix and a sample-barcoded 5' primer were used in a second PCR of roughly 6 to 11 cycles. MiXCR was run by TCRdb on the 5' RACE reads, yielding one entry per CDR3 protein. This sample has about 290,000 distinct CDR3 sequences; around 30% occur once, and the top ten carry roughly 28%. Sequencing was done on a sample of blood. The receptors come from a woman in her sixties or seventies in good health.

This chain links TRBV29-1 with TRBJ1-6, with D possibly matching TRBD1 (5 bases). The CDR3 extends over 13 amino acids. The V end lost 7 bases, the J end lost 9 bases, and 16 bases lay between the germline ends. The V gene's germline CDR1 is SQVTM and CDR2 ANQGSEA. CDR3: CSALFREGSPLHF. DNA of the CDR3: TGCAGCGCCCTCTTCAGGGAAGGTTCACCCCTCCACTTT.

The chain joins TRBV5-1 to TRBJ1-2; maybe TRBD1 (6 bases). CDR1 SGHRS and CDR2 YFSETQ come from the germline V gene. V lost 2 bases and J lost 1, with 15 bases in between. The CDR3 is 16 residues long. CDR3 sequence (DNA): TGCGCCAGCAGCTTAGACTCGGGGACAAGTAACTATGGCTACACCTTC. Amino acids: CASSLDSGTSNYGYTF.

The chain couples TRBV15 to TRBJ2-2; D is perhaps TRBD2 (5 bases). V lost 1 base to trimming and J lost 4 bases, with 7 bases between them. Germline V gene data show CDR1 as LNHNV and CDR2 as YYDKDF (reference sequence). This CDR3 has 14 amino acids. The CDR3, as DNA: TGTGCCACCAGCAGAGCGGGGAGCACCGGGGAGCTGTTTTTT. It translates to CATSRAGSTGELFF.

This clonotype was counted a few times. This rearrangement joins TRBV18 to TRBJ2-3, with 9 bases matching TRBD2. The CDR3 runs to 19 residues. The V and J ends lost 1 base and 2 bases, in that order; junction bases with no gene match: 13. CDR1 is KGHSH, CDR2 LQKENI, per germline. This CDR3 reads CASSPQGIRPGLATDTQYF. CDR3 DNA: TGTGCCAGCTCACCACAGGGGATTCGGCCGGGACTAGCCACAGATACGCAGTATTTT.

The chain has TRBV7-9 and TRBJ2-3; 10 positions match TRBD2. The ends lost 5 bases at V and 3 bases at J; junction bases unmatched: 11. Germline CDR1 SEHNR, CDR2 FQNEAQ (reference sequence). This CDR3 is built from 17 residues. CDR3 loop: CASSPGLAKKGTDTQYF. The CDR3 DNA sequence: TGTGCCAGCAGCCCGGGACTAGCGAAAAAAGGGACAGATACGCAGTATTTT.

This clonotype was recorded a few times. The V gene is TRBV12-3 or TRBV12-4, the J gene TRBJ2-1; D is perhaps TRBD2 (5 bases). The CDR3 runs 14 residues. V shed 7 bases and J shed 3 bases, with 13 bases lying between them. CDR3 sequence (DNA): TGTGCCAGCACATTCGGGGAATACTACAATGAGCAGTTCTTC. Its protein product is CASTFGEYYNEQFF.

The chain carries TRBV28 and TRBJ2-1, with D perhaps matching TRBD1 or TRBD2 (5 bases each). The J call is in doubt because the DNA end fits TRBJ2-7 better. The CDR3 loop spans 13 amino acids. Germline loops: CDR1 MDHEN, CDR2 SYDVKM. This CDR3 is CASSSIGTAGQYF. DNA for the CDR3: TGTGCCAGCAGTTCCATAGGGACCGCCGGGCAGTACTTC.

This chain connects TRBV7-2 to TRBJ2-1; 10 nucleotides agree with TRBD2. The end of the DNA is better explained by TRBJ2-7, so the J call may be wrong. The germline V gene encodes CDR1 SGHTA and CDR2 FQGNSA. This CDR3 region has 16 residues. Here the CDR3 reads CASSPDRASGSYEQYF. In nucleotides, the CDR3 is TGTGCCAGCAGTCCGGACCGGGCTAGCGGGAGCTACGAGCAGTACTTC.

This chain connects TRBV9 to TRBJ1-4, with D hard to call. This CDR3 comprises 12 residues. Germline values: CDR1 SGDLS, CDR2 YYNGEE. The germline V and J ends were trimmed by 3 bases and 10 bases, with 10 bases remaining between them. The chain's CDR3 is CASSAGVGKLFF. The CDR3 nucleotides read TGTGCCAGCAGCGCCGGGGTTGGAAAACTGTTTTTT.

The rearrangement uses TRBV10-3 and TRBJ2-2, with D maybe TRBD2 (5 bases). V lost 10 bases and J lost 1, with 13 bases in between. CDR3 length: 14 residues. Per germline, CDR1 ENHRY and CDR2 SYGVKD. DNA for the CDR3: TGTGCCAGCTCAGCCCGGGAGAACACCGGGGAGCTGTTTTTT. Translation: CASSARENTGELFF.

This clonotype came up a few times. This chain connects TRBV9 to TRBJ2-7; 15 bases map to TRBD2. Losses at the gene ends were 2 bases for V and 6 bases for J; bases not matched to a gene: 9. Germline V gene sequence: CDR1 SGDLS, CDR2 YYNGEE. The CDR3 covers 17 residues. In nucleotides, the CDR3 is TGTGCCAGCAGCGTGGACCCCGGGACTAGCGGGAGGAGCGAGCAGTACTTC. It encodes CASSVDPGTSGRSEQYF.

The chain couples TRBV20-1 to TRBJ2-1, with 8 bases aligning to TRBD2. This CDR3 region has 16 residues. Germline assignment: CDR1 DFQATT and CDR2 SNEGSKA (reference sequence). V lost 3 bases to trimming and J lost 4 bases; unmatched junction nucleotides: 11. In DNA form, the CDR3 reads TGCAGTGCTAGTGGGCCGGGGGCTAGCGGGTACAATGAGCAGTTCTTC. It encodes CSASGPGASGYNEQFF.

The rearrangement links TRBV5-1 to TRBJ2-7, with D unresolved. The germline gives CDR1 SGHRS, CDR2 YFSETQ. Deletions cut 2 bases from V and 2 bases from J, with 14 bases between. The CDR3 spans 15 residues. The CDR3 sequence is CASSLVEASAYEQYF. DNA for the CDR3: TGCGCCAGCAGCTTAGTGGAAGCATCAGCCTACGAGCAGTACTTC.

V gene TRBV12-3 or TRBV12-4 combines with J gene TRBJ2-2; D remains unclear. The CDR3 sequence is 15 residues long. V was shortened by 5 bases and J by 5 bases, with 15 bases between the two germline ends. CDR3: CASSLRRHGTGELFF. The CDR3 DNA reads as TGTGCCAGCAGTCTACGTCGCCATGGAACCGGGGAGCTGTTTTTT.

This clonotype was observed many times. The rearrangement joins TRBV28 to TRBJ2-7; 12 positions agree with TRBD2. CDR3 length equals 16 residues. Germline CDR1 reads MDHEN; CDR2 reads SYDVKM. J was trimmed by 2 bases and V by 3 bases; bases with no gene match: 5. The CDR3 bases are TGTGCCAGCAGTTTCCGCCTAGCGGGAGGGACCTACGAGCAGTACTTC. It codes for CASSFRLAGGTYEQYF.

This chain connects TRBV21-1 to TRBJ2-7; TRBD2, as called in the table, went unchecked against the DNA. TRBV21-1 is a pseudogene segment. There are 17 residues in the CDR3. As DNA, the CDR3 is TGTGCCAGCAGTTCTGAGCGGGAGCATAATTTCATCCACGAGCAGTACTTC. Amino acids: CASSSEREHNFIHEQYF.

In its sample, this clonotype was seen a few times. The genes are TRBV24-1 and TRBJ1-3, with D hard to call. The CDR3 extends over 14 amino acids. Per the germline V gene, CDR1 is KGHDR and CDR2 is SFDVKD. Trimming left V 3 bases short and J 0 bases short, with 5 bases between. The CDR3 loop is CATSDPGSGNTIYF. In DNA form, the CDR3 reads TGTGCCACCAGTGATCCCGGCTCTGGAAACACCATATATTTT.

This clonotype was observed a few times. The chain combines TRBV2 with TRBJ2-3; 11 positions match TRBD1. The DNA matches TRBJ2-5 better at its end, which makes the J call doubtful. Per the germline V gene, CDR1 is SNHLY and CDR2 is FYNNEI. The CDR3 is 16 residues long. The CDR3 protein is CASTGQGAAYEETQYF. In DNA form, the CDR3 reads TGTGCCAGCACTGGACAGGGGGCCGCCTACGAAGAGACCCAGTACTTC.

This clonotype was observed a handful of times. V usage is TRBV18 and J usage is TRBJ1-1; 7 positions agree with TRBD1. The germline CDR1 and CDR2 sequences are KGHSH and LQKENI. The CDR3 length is 16 residues. After removal of 3 bases from V and 1 base from J, the junction contained 8 bases not matched to a gene. This chain's CDR3 is CASSPGQEMGNTEAFF. CDR3 nucleotides: TGTGCCAGCTCACCTGGACAGGAGATGGGGAACACTGAAGCTTTCTTT. The variable domain in full, completed from reference TRBV18 and TRBJ1-1, reads NAGVMQNPRHLVRRRGQEARLRCSPMKGHSHVYWYRQLPEEGLKFMVYLQKENIIDESGMPKERFSAEFPKEGPSILRIQQVVRGDSAAYFCASSPGQEMGNTEAFFGQGTRLTVV.

This clonotype was seen a handful of times. The chain carries TRBV6-1 and TRBJ2-5; 13 positions match TRBD2. With V trimmed by 6 bases and J by 5 bases, 6 bases remained unmatched. Germline-derived CDR1 and CDR2 are MNHNS and SASEGT. This CDR3 comprises 15 residues. The CDR3 DNA reads as TGTGCCAGCAGCCTCGGACTAGCGGGAGATGAGACCCAGTACTTC. Amino acids: CASSLGLAGDETQYF.

The sample holds many counts of this clonotype. This chain joins TRBV29-1 and TRBJ2-7; 8 positions match TRBD1. The CDR3 runs to 14 residues. Trimming took 1 base from V and 0 from J; bases not matched to a gene: 2. In germline, CDR1 is SQVTM, CDR2 ANQGSEA. The CDR3 reads CSVEGTGSSYEQYF. The CDR3 nucleotides read TGCAGCGTTGAAGGGACAGGGAGCTCCTACGAGCAGTACTTC.

The V and J genes are TRBV10-3 and TRBJ2-5, with 7 bases fitting TRBD2. The J call may be wrong; the DNA end is better matched by TRBJ2-7. From germline, CDR1 is ENHRY and CDR2 SYGVKD. The CDR3 runs to 15 residues. The CDR3 here is CAISEGEGLSYEQYF. DNA of the CDR3: TGTGCCATCAGTGAGGGGGAGGGTTTATCCTACGAGCAGTACTTC.

This clonotype was found a few times. The V call is TRBV28, the J call TRBJ2-4, with D possibly being TRBD1 (7 bases). CDR3 length equals 18 residues. Deletions cut 7 bases from V and 2 bases from J, with 24 bases between. Germline V lookup: CDR1 MDHEN, CDR2 SYDVKM. CDR3 DNA: TGTGCCAGCACCCTTGGCAGGGGGGTGAGGGGAACCAAAAACATTCAGTACTTC. Protein: CASTLGRGVRGTKNIQYF. The full variable domain, completed using reference TRBV28 and TRBJ2-4, is DVKVTQSSRYLVKRTGEKVFLECVQDMDHENMFWYRQDPGLGLRLIYFSYDVKMKEKGDIPEGYSVSREKKERFSLILESASTNQTSMYLCASTLGRGVRGTKNIQYFGAGTRLSVL.

The chain combines TRBV28 with TRBJ2-7; no reliable D call. V was cut by 7 bases and J by 1 base, with 8 bases left in between. From germline, CDR1 is MDHEN and CDR2 SYDVKM. The CDR3 length is 12 residues. In nucleotides, the CDR3 is TGTGCCAGCATGGAAAGGTCCTACGAGCAGTACTTC. Protein sequence: CASMERSYEQYF. The variable domain in full, with the rest retrieved from reference TRBV28 and TRBJ2-7, is DVKVTQSSRYLVKRTGEKVFLECVQDMDHENMFWYRQDPGLGLRLIYFSYDVKMKEKGDIPEGYSVSREKKERFSLILESASTNQTSMYLCASMERSYEQYFGPGTRLTVT.

This clonotype has more than one count but fewer than ten. This chain connects TRBV28 to TRBJ1-4, with D uncertain. CDR3 length equals 13 residues. The germline V gene has CDR1 MDHEN and CDR2 SYDVKM. Trimming removed 3 bases from V and 8 bases from J, with 10 bases in between. The CDR3: CASSFPPGEKLFF. Written as DNA, the CDR3 is TGTGCCAGCAGTTTCCCCCCGGGAGAAAAACTGTTTTTT.

This chain connects TRBV7-2 to TRBJ2-5; the D is unclear. The CDR3 loop spans 13 amino acids. From germline, CDR1 is SGHTA and CDR2 FQGNSA. The germline V and J ends were trimmed by 1 base and 0 bases, with 3 bases remaining between them. CDR3 nucleotides: TGTGCCAGCAGCTTAGAGTACCAAGAGACCCAGTACTTC. It translates to CASSLEYQETQYF.

This clonotype was counted a few times. The chain uses TRBV5-1 and TRBJ2-5; tentative D call: TRBD1 (5 bases). Trimming cost V 0 bases and J 5 bases, with 14 bases left between them. The CDR3 contains 15 residues. Germline assignment: CDR1 SGHRS and CDR2 YFSETQ. This CDR3 is CASSLVSQGLETQYF. CDR3 coding DNA: TGCGCCAGCAGCTTGGTCTCTCAGGGCCTGGAGACCCAGTACTTC.